This T cell receptor (beta chain) originates from a study of cytomegalovirus exposure and HLA in healthy donors. CDR1 is KGHSH and CDR2 is LQKENI in the germline V gene. Trimming pared 3 bases from V and 4 bases from J, leaving 15 bases between. The CDR3 is made up of 15 amino acids. This clone showed up just a few times. Its antigen is currently unknown. In the PCR, 60 Vbeta and 13 Jbeta primers were used. Libraries were prepared by immunoSEQ multiplex PCR; TCRdb keeps only in-frame clonotypes and omits some of them. The data hold under 130,000 clones, with 76% observed a single time. Overall study results and limits: A few chains tied to CMV proved CMV antigen-specific in vitro. A missense variant in DCLRE1C was later tied to TCR beta V- and J-gene trimming. The study recorded over 150 TCR beta chains that were cytomegalovirus-associated.

The sample taken for sequencing was PBMCs. The V call is TRBV18, the J call TRBJ1-2, with D uncertain. This receptor was identified in a man in his forties or fifties in good health and CMV-seropositive. Here the CDR3 DNA reads TGTGCCAGCTCACCTTCGCAGCAAGACATCTATGGCTACACCTTC. This translates into CASSPSQQDIYGYTF.